The rows below give T cell receptor beta chains drawn from one sample of a study of radiotherapy plus CTLA-4 blockade in lung cancer. Here immunoSEQ multiplex PCR was the method, and the copy in TCRdb shows in-frame clones only, minus some. The table includes roughly 62,000 clones, roughly 77% detected once. The sample was peripheral blood, taken from a patient treated with radiotherapy plus ipilimumab. These receptor sequences come from a human donor with non-small cell lung cancer who had a complete response to radiotherapy plus ipilimumab. Each CDR3 is given with its conserved first and last residue. Each record gives: J gene, D gene, clone size, V gene, CDR3 DNA, CDR3 protein. D genes are given only for firm matches. The size entry is marked missing in some rows and otherwise reads once, few, many or a size class.

TRBJ2-2 | TRBD2 | . | TRBV6-1 | TGTGCCAGCAGTCCCGGGGTAGCGGGGTTTTGGGAGCTGTTTTTT | CASSPGVAGFWELFF
TRBJ2-3 | TRBD2 | . | TRBV18 | TGTGCCAGCTCACCGGGACTAGCGCCCCGCACAGATACGCAGTATTTT | CASSPGLAPRTDTQYF
TRBJ2-1 | . | . | TRBV11-3 | TGTGCCAGCAGCTTAATAGGGCTGGGCAATGAGCAGTTCTTC | CASSLIGLGNEQFF
TRBJ2-7 | . | . | TRBV6-6 | TGTGCCAGCAGTTCTACCAGGGCTCCCTTTGGCGAGCAGTACTTC | CASSSTRAPFGEQYF
TRBJ1-4 | TRBD1 | . | TRBV19 | TGTGCCAGTAGTAACGACAGGGTTGGAGAAAAACTGTTTTTT | CASSNDRVGEKLFF
TRBJ2-5 | TRBD2 | once | TRBV7-2 | TGTGCCAGTCACGACGGACGGGGGCTAGCGGGAGTTGAGACCCAGTACTTC | CASHDGRGLAGVETQYF
TRBJ2-7 | . | . | TRBV16 | TGTGCCAGCAGCCAATCCTGGGGGGACTACGAGCAGTACTTC | CASSQSWGDYEQYF
TRBJ1-2 | TRBD1 | . | TRBV18 | TGTGCCAGCTCACCAACACATGTAAGGACAGGGGGCTATGGCTACACCTTC | CASSPTHVRTGGYGYTF
TRBJ2-1 | TRBD2 | . | TRBV9 | TGTGCCAGCAGCCTGGGACTAGCGACTTACAATGAGCAGTTCTTC | CASSLGLATYNEQFF
TRBJ2-3 | TRBD2 | . | TRBV9 | TGTGCCAGCAGCCCCCCCTGGGCGGGGGTGACAGATACGCAGTATTTT | CASSPPWAGVTDTQYF
TRBJ2-5 | . | once | TRBV11-2 | TGTGCCAGCAGCCCTAGACCTCAAGAGACCCAGTACTTC | CASSPRPQETQYF
TRBJ1-4 | TRBD1 | . | TRBV7-9 | TGTGCCAGCAGCCGACAGGGTTGGGATAATGAAAAACTGTTTTTT | CASSRQGWDNEKLFF
TRBJ2-1 | . | . | TRBV6-1 | TGTGCCAGCAGTGAGCCGGGTTTGGATGAGCAGTTCTTC | CASSEPGLDEQFF
TRBJ2-3 | . | . | TRBV7-2 | TGTGCCAGCAGCTTAGTCGGACCCGGGGATACGCAGTATTTT | CASSLVGPGDTQYF
TRBJ2-1 | . | . | TRBV6-1 | TGTGCCAGCAGCCAATTATTCAGCTCCTACAATGAGCAGTTCTTC | CASSQLFSSYNEQFF
TRBJ2-4 | TRBD1 | . | TRBV10-2 | TGCGCCAGCAGCTCAAACAGGGGTGACATTCAGTACTTC | CASSSNRGDIQYF